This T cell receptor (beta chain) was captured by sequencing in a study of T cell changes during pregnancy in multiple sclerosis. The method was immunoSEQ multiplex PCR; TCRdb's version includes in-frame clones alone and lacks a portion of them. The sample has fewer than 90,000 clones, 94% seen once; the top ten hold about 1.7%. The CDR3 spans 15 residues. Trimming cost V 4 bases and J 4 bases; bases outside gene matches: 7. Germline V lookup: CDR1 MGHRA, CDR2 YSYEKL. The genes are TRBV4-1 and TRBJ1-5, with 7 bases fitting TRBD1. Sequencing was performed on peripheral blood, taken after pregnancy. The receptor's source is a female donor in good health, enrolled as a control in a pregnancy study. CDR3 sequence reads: CASSPGTVRNQPQHF. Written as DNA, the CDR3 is TGCGCCAGCAGCCCCGGGACAGTGCGGAATCAGCCCCAGCATTTT.